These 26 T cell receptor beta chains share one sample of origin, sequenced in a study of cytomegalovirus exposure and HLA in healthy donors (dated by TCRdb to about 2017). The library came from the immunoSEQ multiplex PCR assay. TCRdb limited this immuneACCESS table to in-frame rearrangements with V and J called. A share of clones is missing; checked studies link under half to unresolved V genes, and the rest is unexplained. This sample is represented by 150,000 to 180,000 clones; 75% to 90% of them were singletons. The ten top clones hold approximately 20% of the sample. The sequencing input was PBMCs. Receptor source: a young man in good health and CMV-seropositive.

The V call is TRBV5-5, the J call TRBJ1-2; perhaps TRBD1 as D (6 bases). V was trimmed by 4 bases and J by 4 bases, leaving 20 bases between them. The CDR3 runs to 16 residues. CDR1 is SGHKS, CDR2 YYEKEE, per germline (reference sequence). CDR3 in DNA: TGTGCCAGCAGCCCCCTCGGGGGGGCGACGTTCTATGGCTACACCTTC. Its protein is CASSPLGGATFYGYTF.

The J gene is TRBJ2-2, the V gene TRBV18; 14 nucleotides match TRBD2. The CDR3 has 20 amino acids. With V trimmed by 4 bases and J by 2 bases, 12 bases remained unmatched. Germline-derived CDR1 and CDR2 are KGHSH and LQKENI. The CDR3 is CASSLYTGTSGSKNTGELFF. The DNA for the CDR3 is TGTGCCAGCTCACTCTATACCGGGACTAGCGGGAGCAAAAACACCGGGGAGCTGTTTTTT.

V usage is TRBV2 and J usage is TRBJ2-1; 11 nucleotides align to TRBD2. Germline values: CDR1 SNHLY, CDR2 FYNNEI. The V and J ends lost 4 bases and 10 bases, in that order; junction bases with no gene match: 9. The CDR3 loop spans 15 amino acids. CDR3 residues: CASSGGRSGGEEQFF. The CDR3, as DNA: TGTGCCAGCAGTGGTGGGCGTAGCGGGGGGGAGGAGCAGTTCTTC.

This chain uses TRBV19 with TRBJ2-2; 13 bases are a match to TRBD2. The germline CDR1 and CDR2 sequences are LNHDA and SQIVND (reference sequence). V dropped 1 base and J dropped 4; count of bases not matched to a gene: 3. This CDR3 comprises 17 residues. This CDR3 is CASSIGLAGGTTGELFF. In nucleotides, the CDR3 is TGTGCCAGTAGTATAGGACTAGCGGGAGGAACCACCGGGGAGCTGTTTTTT.

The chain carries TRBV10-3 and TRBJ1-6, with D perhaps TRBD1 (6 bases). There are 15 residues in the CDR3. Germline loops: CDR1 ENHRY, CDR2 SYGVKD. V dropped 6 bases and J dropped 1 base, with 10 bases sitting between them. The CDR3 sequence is CAIREDSSYNSPLHF. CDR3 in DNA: TGTGCCATCAGGGAGGACAGTTCCTATAATTCACCCCTCCACTTT.

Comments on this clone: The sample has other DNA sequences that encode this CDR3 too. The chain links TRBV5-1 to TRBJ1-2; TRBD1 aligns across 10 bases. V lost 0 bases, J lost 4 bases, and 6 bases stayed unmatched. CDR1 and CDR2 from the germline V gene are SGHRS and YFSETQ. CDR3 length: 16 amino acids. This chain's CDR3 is CASSLGQGARGYGYTF. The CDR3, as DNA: TGCGCCAGCAGCTTGGGACAGGGGGCGCGGGGCTATGGCTACACCTTC.

In DNA form, the CDR3 reads TGCGCCAGCAGCTTGGGCGATTACAATGAGCAGTTCTTC. This encodes CASSLGDYNEQFF. The rearrangement joins TRBV5-1 to TRBJ2-1, with D unresolved. Trimming took 0 bases from V and 4 from J, leaving 5 bases between them. CDR3 length: 13 residues. From germline, CDR1 is SGHRS and CDR2 YFSETQ.

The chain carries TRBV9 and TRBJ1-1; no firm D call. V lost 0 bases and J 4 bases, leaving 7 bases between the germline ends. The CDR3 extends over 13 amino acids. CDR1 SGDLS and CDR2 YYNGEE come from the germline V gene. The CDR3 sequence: CASSVGKSTEAFF. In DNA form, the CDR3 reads TGTGCCAGCAGCGTAGGCAAGAGCACTGAAGCTTTCTTT.

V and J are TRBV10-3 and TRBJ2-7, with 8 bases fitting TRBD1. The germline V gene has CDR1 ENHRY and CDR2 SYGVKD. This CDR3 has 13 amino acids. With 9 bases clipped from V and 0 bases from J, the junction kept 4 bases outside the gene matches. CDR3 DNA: TGTGCCATAGCCGGGACAGGCTCCTACGAGCAGTACTTC. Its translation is CAIAGTGSYEQYF.

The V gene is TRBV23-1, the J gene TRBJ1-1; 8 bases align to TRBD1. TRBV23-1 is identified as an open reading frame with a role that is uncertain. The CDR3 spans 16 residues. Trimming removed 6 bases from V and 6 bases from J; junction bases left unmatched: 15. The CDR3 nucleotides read TGCGCCAGCAGGGGCAGCAACAGGGGGGATAAGCCTGAAGCTTTCTTT. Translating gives CASRGSNRGDKPEAFF.

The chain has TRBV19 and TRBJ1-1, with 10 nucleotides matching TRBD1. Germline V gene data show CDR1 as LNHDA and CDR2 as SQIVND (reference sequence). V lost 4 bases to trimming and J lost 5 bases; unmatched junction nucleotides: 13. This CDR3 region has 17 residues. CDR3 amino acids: CASSTYPGGQGRTEAFF. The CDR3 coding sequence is TGTGCCAGTAGTACCTATCCCGGGGGACAGGGGAGAACTGAAGCTTTCTTT.

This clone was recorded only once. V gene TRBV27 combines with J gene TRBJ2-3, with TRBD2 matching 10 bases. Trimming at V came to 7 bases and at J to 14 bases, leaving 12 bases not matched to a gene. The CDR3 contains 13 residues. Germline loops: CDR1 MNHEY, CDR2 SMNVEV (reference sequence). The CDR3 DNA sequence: TGTGCCAGCACCTCCCTTGGGGGACTAGCGTCGTATTTT. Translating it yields CASTSLGGLASYF.

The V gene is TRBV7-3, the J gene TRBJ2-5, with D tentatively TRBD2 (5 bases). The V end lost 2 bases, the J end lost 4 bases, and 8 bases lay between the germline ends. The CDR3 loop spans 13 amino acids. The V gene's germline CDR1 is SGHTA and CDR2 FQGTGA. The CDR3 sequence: CASSLSAGETQYF. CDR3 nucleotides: TGTGCCAGCAGCTTATCGGCGGGAGAGACCCAGTACTTC.

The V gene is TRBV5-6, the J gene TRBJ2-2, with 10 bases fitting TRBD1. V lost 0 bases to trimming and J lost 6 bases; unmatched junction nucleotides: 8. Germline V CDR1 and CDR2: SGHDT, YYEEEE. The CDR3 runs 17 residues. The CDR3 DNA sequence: TGTGCCAGCAGCTTGGGACAGGGGGCCGTAAGGTCCGGGGAGCTGTTTTTT. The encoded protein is CASSLGQGAVRSGELFF.

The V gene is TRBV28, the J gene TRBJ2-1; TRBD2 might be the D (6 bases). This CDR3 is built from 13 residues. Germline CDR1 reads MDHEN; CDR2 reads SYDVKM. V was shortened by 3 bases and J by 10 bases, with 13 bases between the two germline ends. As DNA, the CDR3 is TGTGCCAGCAGTTTGTCTTCCCGGGAGGAGCAGTTCTTC. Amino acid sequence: CASSLSSREEQFF.

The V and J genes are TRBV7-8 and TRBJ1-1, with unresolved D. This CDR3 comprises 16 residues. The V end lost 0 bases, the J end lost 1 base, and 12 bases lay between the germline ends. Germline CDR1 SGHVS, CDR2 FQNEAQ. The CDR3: CASSLAQVVKNTEAFF. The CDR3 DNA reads TGTGCCAGCAGCTTAGCGCAGGTCGTTAAGAACACTGAAGCTTTCTTT.

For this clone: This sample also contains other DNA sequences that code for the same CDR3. CDR3 residues: CASSSGTGGSYEQYF. DNA of the CDR3: TGTGCCAGTAGTTCCGGGACAGGGGGGTCCTACGAGCAGTACTTC. V gene TRBV19 combines with J gene TRBJ2-7, with 11 bases matching TRBD1. The length of the CDR3 is 15 residues. Germline V lookup: CDR1 LNHDA, CDR2 SQIVND (reference sequence). J gave up 1 base and V 5 bases, and 4 bases lay outside the gene matches.

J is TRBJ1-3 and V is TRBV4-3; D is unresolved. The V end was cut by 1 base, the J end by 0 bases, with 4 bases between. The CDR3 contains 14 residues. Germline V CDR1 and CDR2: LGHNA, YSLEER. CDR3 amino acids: CASSQVYSGNTIYF. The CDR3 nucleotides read TGCGCCAGCAGCCAAGTCTACTCTGGAAACACCATATATTTT.

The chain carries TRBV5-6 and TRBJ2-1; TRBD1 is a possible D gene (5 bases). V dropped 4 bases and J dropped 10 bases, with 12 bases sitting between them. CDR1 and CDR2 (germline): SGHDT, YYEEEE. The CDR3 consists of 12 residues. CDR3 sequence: CASSLQGGEQFF. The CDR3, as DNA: TGTGCCAGCAGCCTCCAGGGCGGAGAGCAGTTCTTC.

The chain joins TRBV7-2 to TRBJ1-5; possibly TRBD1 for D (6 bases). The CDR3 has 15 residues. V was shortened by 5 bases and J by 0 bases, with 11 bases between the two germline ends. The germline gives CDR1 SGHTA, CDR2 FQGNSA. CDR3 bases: TGTGCCAGCAGCCTACAACAGGGTAGCAATCAGCCCCAGCATTTT. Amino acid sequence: CASSLQQGSNQPQHF.

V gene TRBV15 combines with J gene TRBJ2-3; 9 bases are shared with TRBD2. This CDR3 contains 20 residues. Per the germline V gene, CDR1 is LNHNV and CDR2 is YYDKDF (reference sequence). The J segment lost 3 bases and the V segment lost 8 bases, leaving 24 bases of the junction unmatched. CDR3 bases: TGTGCCACCGACTCCGGGACTAGCCTTATACTAAAAGAGAGGACAGATACGCAGTATTTT. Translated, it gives CATDSGTSLILKERTDTQYF.

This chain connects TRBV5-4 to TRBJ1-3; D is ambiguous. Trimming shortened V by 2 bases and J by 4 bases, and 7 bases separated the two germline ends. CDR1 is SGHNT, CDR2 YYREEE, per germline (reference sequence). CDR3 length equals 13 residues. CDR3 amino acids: CASSFPEGNTIYF. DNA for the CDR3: TGTGCCAGCAGCTTCCCAGAAGGAAACACCATATATTTT. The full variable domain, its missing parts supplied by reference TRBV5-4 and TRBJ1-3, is ETGVTQSPTHLIKTRGQQVTLRCSSQSGHNTVSWYQQALGQGPQFIFQYYREEENGRGNFPPRFSGLQFPNYSSELNVNALELDDSALYLCASSFPEGNTIYFGEGSWLTVV.

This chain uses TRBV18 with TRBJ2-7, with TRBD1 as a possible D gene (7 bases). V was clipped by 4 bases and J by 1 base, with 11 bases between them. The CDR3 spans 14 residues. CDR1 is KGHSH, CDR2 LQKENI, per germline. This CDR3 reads CASSHAGQSYEQYF. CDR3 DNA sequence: TGTGCCAGCTCACATGCGGGACAGTCCTACGAGCAGTACTTC.

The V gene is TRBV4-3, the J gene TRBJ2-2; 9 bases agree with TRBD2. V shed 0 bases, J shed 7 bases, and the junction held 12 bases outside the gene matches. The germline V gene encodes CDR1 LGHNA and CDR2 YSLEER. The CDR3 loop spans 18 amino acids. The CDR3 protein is CASSQDLGLAGPLGELFF. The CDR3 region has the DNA TGCGCCAGCAGCCAAGATCTTGGCCTAGCGGGGCCCCTCGGGGAGCTGTTTTTT.

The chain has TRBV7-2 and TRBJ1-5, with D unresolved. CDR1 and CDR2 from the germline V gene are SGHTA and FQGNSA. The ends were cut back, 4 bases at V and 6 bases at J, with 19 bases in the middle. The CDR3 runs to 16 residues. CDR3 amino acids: CASSSSAAGIGQPQHF. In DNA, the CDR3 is TGTGCCAGCAGCTCCTCGGCCGCGGGGATCGGTCAGCCCCAGCATTTT.

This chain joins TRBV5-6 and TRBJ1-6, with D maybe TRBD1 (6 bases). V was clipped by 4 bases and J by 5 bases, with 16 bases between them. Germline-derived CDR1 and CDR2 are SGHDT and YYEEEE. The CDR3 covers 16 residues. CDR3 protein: CASSQGYPTNNSPLHF. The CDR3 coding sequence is TGTGCCAGCAGCCAGGGGTACCCCACGAATAATTCACCCCTCCACTTT.